These T cell receptor beta chains were read from a single sample in a study of CD8+CD57+ T cells in acquired aplastic anemia. TCRdb itself ran the reads through MiXCR, one entry per CDR3 protein. The table includes 150,000 or so distinct CDR3 sequences, less than 60% detected once. Sequencing input: sorted CD4+, CD8+, or CD8+CD57+ T cells (not recorded which) from PBMCs. These receptors were obtained from a human donor with aplastic anemia. Both conserved end residues are part of each CDR3. A D gene is named only where the DNA matches it firmly. Part of the rows lack a size; the others show once, few, many or a class for expanded clones.

size: -
D: -
length: 12
J: TRBJ2-3
V: TRBV9
CDR3: CASSSLGDTQYF
DNA: TGTGCCAGCAGCTCGTTGGGAGATACGCAGTATTTT

size: -
D: -
length: 14
J: TRBJ1-1
V: TRBV2
CDR3: CASRLGRLNTEAFF
DNA: TGTGCCAGCAGACTGGGACGGCTGAACACTGAAGCTTTCTTT

size: -
D: -
length: 11
J: TRBJ2-7
V: TRBV19
CDR3: CASKGLDEQYF
DNA: TGTGCCAGTAAAGGGCTAGACGAGCAGTACTTC

size: -
D: -
length: 8
J: TRBJ2-2
V: TRBV9
CDR3: CASSVQGF
DNA: TGTGCCAGCAGCGTTCAGGGGTTT

size: -
D: -
length: 15
J: TRBJ1-6
V: TRBV2
CDR3: CASSGARGHSSPLHF
DNA: TGTGCCAGCAGTGGTGCACGGGGGCATAGTTCACCCCTCCACTTT

size: many
D: TRBD2
length: 15
J: TRBJ2-1
V: TRBV11-2
CDR3: CASSLVLAGGYEQFF
DNA: TGTGCCAGCAGCTTAGTACTAGCGGGTGGCTATGAGCAGTTCTTC

size: many
D: -
length: 13
J: TRBJ2-1
V: TRBV12-3/TRBV12-4
CDR3: CASKLDTHNEQFF
DNA: TGTGCCAGCAAATTGGACACTCACAATGAGCAGTTCTTC

size: many
D: TRBD1
length: 14
J: TRBJ1-1
V: TRBV10-3
CDR3: CATTRQGVNTEAFF
DNA: TGTGCCACCACAAGGCAGGGGGTGAACACTGAAGCTTTCTTT

size: many
D: -
length: 15
J: TRBJ1-3
V: TRBV9
CDR3: CASSPHIDSGNTIYF
DNA: TGTGCCAGCAGCCCTCATATCGACTCTGGAAACACCATATATTTT

size: many
D: -
length: 15
J: TRBJ2-3
V: TRBV10-3
CDR3: CAISPGSEGTATQYF
DNA: TGTGCCATCAGCCCCGGCTCGGAAGGGACTGCTACGCAGTATTTT

size: many
D: TRBD1
length: 16
J: TRBJ1-2
V: TRBV9
CDR3: CASSAGTGRGVDGYTF
DNA: TGTGCCAGCAGCGCCGGGACAGGGAGGGGAGTGGATGGCTACACCTTC

size: -
D: TRBD2
length: 14
J: TRBJ2-2
V: TRBV29-1
CDR3: CSGGLALNTGELFF
DNA: TGCAGCGGAGGACTAGCCTTGAACACCGGGGAGCTGTTTTTT

size: -
D: -
length: 14
J: TRBJ1-2
V: TRBV9
CDR3: CASSRTSGDAGYTF
DNA: TGTGCCAGCAGCCGAACATCAGGGGATGCTGGCTACACCTTC

size: -
D: -
length: 14
J: TRBJ1-6
V: TRBV2
CDR3: CASSGVADNSPLHF
DNA: TGTGCCAGCAGTGGGGTAGCTGATAATTCACCCCTCCACTTT

size: -
D: -
length: 14
J: TRBJ1-2
V: TRBV25-1
CDR3: CASRGAGRAYGYTF
DNA: TGTGCCAGCAGAGGAGCGGGGAGGGCCTATGGCTACACCTTC

size: -
D: TRBD1
length: 15
J: TRBJ2-7
V: TRBV5-5
CDR3: CASRSGQGRFYEQYF
DNA: TGTGCCAGCAGATCAGGACAGGGCAGGTTCTACGAGCAGTACTTC

size: many
D: -
length: 13
J: TRBJ2-4
V: TRBV20-1
CDR3: CSAGVSAKNIQYF
DNA: TGCAGTGCGGGGGTTTCAGCCAAAAACATTCAGTACTTC

size: many
D: -
length: 15
J: TRBJ2-5
V: TRBV9
CDR3: CASSAMAGSGQTQYF
DNA: TGTGCCAGCAGCGCTATGGCGGGGTCGGGGCAGACCCAGTACTTC

size: many
D: -
length: 15
J: TRBJ1-5
V: TRBV6-2/TRBV6-3
CDR3: CASSYGVGSNQPQHF
DNA: TGTGCCAGCAGTTACGGGGTGGGCAGCAATCAGCCCCAGCATTTT

size: -
D: -
length: 15
J: TRBJ2-1
V: TRBV19
CDR3: CASSIQGSSYNEQFF
DNA: TGTGCCAGTAGTATACAGGGAAGCTCCTACAATGAGCAGTTCTTC

size: many
D: -
length: 14
J: TRBJ1-2
V: TRBV27
CDR3: CASRPGPGKVGYTF
DNA: TGTGCCAGCCGCCCCGGGCCAGGGAAGGTTGGCTACACCTTC

size: -
D: TRBD2
length: 16
J: TRBJ2-3
V: TRBV15
CDR3: CATSRGGSTGLGTQYF
DNA: TGTGCCACCAGCAGAGGGGGGAGCACGGGACTAGGAACGCAGTATTTT

size: -
D: TRBD1
length: 18
J: TRBJ1-1
V: TRBV6-5
CDR3: CASSLTASRDRGITEAFF
DNA: TGTGCCAGCAGCCTAACCGCTTCACGGGACAGGGGGATAACTGAAGCTTTCTTT

size: many
D: -
length: 14
J: TRBJ1-2
V: TRBV12-3/TRBV12-4
CDR3: CASSPTGGVGGYTF
DNA: TGTGCCAGCAGTCCGACGGGGGGCGTGGGCGGCTACACCTTC

size: -
D: -
length: 15
J: TRBJ1-2
V: TRBV19
CDR3: CASSIALGGGYGYTF
DNA: TGTGCCAGTAGTATCGCACTAGGGGGAGGGTATGGCTACACCTTC

size: -
D: TRBD2
length: 13
J: TRBJ2-1
V: TRBV10-3
CDR3: CAISGLAGGWQFF
DNA: TGTGCCATCAGTGGGCTAGCGGGGGGATGGCAGTTCTTC